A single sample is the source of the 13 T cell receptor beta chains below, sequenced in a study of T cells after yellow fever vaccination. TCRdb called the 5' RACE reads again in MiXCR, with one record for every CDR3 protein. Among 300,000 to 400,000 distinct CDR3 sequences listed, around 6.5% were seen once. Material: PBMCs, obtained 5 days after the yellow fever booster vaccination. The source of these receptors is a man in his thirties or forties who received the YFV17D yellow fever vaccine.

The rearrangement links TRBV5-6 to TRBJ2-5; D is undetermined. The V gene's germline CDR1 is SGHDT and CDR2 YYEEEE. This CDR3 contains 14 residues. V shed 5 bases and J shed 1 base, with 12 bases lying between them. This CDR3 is CASSIGRSQETQYF. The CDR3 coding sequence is TGTGCCAGCAGTATCGGGCGAAGCCAAGAGACCCAGTACTTC.

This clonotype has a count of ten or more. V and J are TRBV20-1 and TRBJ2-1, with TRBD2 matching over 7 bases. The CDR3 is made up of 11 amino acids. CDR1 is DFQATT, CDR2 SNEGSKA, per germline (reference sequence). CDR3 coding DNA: TGCGCTTCACTAGCGTTGAATGAGCAGTTCTTC. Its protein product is CASLALNEQFF.

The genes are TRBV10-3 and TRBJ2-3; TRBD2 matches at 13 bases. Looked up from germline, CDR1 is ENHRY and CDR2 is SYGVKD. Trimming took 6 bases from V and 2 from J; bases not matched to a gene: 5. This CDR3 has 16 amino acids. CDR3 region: CAIRGLAGIPTDTQYF. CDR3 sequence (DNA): TGTGCCATCAGGGGACTAGCGGGGATACCCACAGATACGCAGTATTTT.

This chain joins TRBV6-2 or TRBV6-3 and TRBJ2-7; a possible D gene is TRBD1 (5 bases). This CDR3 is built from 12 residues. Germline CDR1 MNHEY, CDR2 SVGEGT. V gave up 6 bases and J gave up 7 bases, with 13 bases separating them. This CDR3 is CASRATTGEQYF. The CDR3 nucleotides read TGTGCCAGCAGGGCAACAACAGGAGAGCAGTACTTC.

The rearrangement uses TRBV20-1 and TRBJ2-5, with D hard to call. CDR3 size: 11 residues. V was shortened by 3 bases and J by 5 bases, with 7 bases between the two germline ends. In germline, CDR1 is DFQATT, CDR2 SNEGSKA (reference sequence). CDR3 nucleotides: TGCAGTGCTAGTCCACGTGAGACCCAGTACTTC. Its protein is CSASPRETQYF.

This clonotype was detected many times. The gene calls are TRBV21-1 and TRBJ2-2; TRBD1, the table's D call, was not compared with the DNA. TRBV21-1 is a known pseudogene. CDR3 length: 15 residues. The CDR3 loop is CASSSSLINTGELFF. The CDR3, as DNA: TGTGCCAGCAGCAGTTCCCTGATTAACACCGGGGAGCTGTTTTTT.

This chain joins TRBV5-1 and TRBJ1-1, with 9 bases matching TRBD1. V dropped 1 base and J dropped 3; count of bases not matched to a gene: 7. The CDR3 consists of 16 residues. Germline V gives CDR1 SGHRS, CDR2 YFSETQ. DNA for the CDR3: TGCGCCAGCAGCTTGACAGGGGGCAGTGAGTACACTGAAGCTTTCTTT. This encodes CASSLTGGSEYTEAFF.

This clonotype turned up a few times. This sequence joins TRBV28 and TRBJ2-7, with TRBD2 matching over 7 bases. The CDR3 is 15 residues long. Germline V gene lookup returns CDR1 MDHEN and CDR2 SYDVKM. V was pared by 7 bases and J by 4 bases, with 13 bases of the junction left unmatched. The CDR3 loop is CASTTLGGSFYEQYF. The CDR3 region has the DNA TGTGCCAGCACCACCCTTGGCGGGAGTTTTTACGAGCAGTACTTC.

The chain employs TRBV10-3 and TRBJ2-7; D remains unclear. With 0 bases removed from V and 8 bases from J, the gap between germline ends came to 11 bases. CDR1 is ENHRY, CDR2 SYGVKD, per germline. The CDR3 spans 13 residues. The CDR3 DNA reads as TGTGCCATCAGTGAGTCCCCGGACCCCAAGCAGTACTTC. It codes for CAISESPDPKQYF.

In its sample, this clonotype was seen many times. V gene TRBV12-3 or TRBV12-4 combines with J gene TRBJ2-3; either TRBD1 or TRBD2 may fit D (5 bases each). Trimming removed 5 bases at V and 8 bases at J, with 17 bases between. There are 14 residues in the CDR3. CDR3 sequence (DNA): TGTGCCAGCAGTCCCGGGACCGCCGGAGGTACGCAGTATTTT. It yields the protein CASSPGTAGGTQYF.

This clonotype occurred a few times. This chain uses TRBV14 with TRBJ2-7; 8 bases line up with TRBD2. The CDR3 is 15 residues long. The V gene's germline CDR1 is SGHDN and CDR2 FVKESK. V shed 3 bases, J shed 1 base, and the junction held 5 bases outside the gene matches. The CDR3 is CASSQIAGYSYEQYF. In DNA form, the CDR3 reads TGTGCCAGCAGCCAGATAGCGGGGTATTCCTACGAGCAGTACTTC.

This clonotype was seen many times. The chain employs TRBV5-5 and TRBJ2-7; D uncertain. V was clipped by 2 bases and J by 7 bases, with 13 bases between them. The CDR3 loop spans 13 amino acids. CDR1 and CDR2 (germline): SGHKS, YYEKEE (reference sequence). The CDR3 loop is CASSFTREAEQYF. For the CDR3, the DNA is TGTGCCAGCAGCTTCACGAGAGAGGCAGAGCAGTACTTC.

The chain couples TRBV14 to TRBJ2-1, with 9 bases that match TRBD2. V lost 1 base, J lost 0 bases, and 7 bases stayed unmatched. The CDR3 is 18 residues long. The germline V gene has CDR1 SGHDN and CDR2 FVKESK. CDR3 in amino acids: CASSQAAGGLSSYNEQFF. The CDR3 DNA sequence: TGTGCCAGCAGCCAAGCAGCGGGAGGCTTGAGCTCCTACAATGAGCAGTTCTTC.